Described below is a single T cell receptor (beta chain) sequence and its context. This specimen belongs to a study of control samples from healthy donors and cancer patients. The germline gives CDR1 SGHRS, CDR2 YFSETQ. The CDR3 consists of 14 residues. Trimming removed 0 bases at V and 6 bases at J, with 9 bases between. Produced via immunoSEQ multiplex PCR; TCRdb's table is partial and in-frame only. The sample carries hundreds of thousands of clones, about nine tenths recorded once. This TCR came from a man in his forties with head and neck cancer. Sequencing was carried out using PBMCs. V gene TRBV5-1 combines with J gene TRBJ2-2; weak D call: TRBD1 (5 bases). In DNA form, the CDR3 reads TGCGCCAGCAGCTTGGAGGGGTACTCCGGGGAGCTGTTTTTT. Translation gives CASSLEGYSGELFF.